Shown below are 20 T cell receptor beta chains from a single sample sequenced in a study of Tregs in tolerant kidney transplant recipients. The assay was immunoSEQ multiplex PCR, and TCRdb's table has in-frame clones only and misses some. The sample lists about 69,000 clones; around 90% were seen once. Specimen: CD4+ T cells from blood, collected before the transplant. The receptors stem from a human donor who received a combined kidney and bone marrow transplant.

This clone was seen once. CDR3: CASSLNFASVTYEQYF. DNA for the CDR3: TGTGCCAGCAGTTTGAATTTTGCTAGCGTAACCTACGAGCAGTACTTC. The gene calls are TRBV28 and TRBJ2-7, with D perhaps TRBD2 (6 bases). This CDR3 is 16 amino acids long. Germline assignment: CDR1 MDHEN and CDR2 SYDVKM. V dropped 3 bases and J dropped 2 bases, with 17 bases sitting between them.

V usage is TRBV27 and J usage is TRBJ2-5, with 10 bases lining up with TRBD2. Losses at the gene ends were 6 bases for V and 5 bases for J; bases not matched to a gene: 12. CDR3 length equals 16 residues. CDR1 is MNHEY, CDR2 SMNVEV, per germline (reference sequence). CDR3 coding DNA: TGTGCCAGCAGCCTTACCCTAGCGGGAGTTGTTGAGACCCAGTACTTC. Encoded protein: CASSLTLAGVVETQYF.

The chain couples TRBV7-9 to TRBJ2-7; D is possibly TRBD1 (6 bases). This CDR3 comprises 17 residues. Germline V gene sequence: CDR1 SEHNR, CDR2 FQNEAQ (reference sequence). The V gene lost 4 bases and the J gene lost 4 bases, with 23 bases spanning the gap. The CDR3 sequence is CASSSPASWDTEYEQYF. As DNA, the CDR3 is TGTGCCAGCAGCTCCCCGGCGTCCTGGGACACCGAGTACGAGCAGTACTTC.

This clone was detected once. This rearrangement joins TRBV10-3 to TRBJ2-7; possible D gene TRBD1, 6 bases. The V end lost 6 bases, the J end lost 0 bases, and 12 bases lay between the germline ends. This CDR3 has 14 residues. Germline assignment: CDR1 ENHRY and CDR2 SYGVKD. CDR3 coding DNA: TGTGCCATCAGCCGAGGGGGTAGCTCCTACGAGCAGTACTTC. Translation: CAISRGGSSYEQYF.

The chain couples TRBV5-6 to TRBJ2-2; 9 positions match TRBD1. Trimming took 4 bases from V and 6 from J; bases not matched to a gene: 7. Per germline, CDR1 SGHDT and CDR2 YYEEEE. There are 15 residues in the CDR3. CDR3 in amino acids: CASSPGTGSPGELFF. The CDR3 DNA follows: TGTGCCAGCAGCCCCGGGACAGGGAGTCCCGGGGAGCTGTTTTTT.

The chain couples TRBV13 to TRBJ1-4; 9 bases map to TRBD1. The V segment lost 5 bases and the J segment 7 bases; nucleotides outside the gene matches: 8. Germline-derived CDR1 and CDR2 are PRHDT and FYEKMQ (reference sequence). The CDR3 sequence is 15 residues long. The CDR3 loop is CASSATQGAVEKLFF. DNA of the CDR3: TGTGCCAGCAGCGCCACACAGGGGGCGGTTGAAAAACTGTTTTTT.

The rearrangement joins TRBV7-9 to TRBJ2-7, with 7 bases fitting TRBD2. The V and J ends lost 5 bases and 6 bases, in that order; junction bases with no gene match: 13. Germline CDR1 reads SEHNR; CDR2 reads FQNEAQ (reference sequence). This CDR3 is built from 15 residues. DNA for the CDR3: TGTGCCAGCAGCCTAAGGTTAGCGGGTCCGCGCGAGCAGTACTTC. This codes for CASSLRLAGPREQYF.

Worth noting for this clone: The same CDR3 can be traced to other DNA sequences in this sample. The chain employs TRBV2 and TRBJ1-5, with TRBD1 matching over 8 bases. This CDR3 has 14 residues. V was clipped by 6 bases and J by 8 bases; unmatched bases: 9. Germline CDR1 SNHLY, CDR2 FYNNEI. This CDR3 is CASRGDRGEEPQHF. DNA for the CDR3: TGTGCCAGCAGAGGAGACAGGGGCGAGGAGCCCCAGCATTTT.

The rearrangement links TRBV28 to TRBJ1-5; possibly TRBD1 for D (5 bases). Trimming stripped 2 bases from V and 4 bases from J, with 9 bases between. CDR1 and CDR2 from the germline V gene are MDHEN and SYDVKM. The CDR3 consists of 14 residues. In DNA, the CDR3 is TGTGCCAGCAGTTTACGACAGCTTAATCAGCCCCAGCATTTT. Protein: CASSLRQLNQPQHF.

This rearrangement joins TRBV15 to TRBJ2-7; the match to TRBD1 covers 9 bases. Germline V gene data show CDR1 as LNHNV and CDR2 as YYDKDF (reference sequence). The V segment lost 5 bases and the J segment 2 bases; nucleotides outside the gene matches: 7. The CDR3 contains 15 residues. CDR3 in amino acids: CATSAGQGKPYEQYF. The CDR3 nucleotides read TGTGCCACCAGCGCCGGACAGGGGAAACCCTACGAGCAGTACTTC.

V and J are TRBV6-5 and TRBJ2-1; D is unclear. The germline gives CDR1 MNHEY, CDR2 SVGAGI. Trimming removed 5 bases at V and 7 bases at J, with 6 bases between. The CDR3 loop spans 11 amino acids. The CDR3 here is CASSRGNEQFF. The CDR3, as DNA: TGTGCCAGCAGTCGAGGTAATGAGCAGTTCTTC.

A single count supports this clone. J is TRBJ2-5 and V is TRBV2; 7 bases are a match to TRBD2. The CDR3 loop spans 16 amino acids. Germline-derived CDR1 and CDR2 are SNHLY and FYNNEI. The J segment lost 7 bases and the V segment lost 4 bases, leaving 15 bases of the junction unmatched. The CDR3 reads CASSGTPSSGLGTQYF. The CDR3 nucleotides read TGTGCCAGCAGTGGGACGCCCTCTAGCGGACTGGGGACCCAGTACTTC.

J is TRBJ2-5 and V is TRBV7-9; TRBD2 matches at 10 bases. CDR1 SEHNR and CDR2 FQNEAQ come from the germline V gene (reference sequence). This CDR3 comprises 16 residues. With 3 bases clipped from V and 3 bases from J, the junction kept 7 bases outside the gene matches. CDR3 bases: TGTGCCAGCAGCTTTGGAGCTAGCGGGAGAAAAGAGACCCAGTACTTC. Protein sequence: CASSFGASGRKETQYF.

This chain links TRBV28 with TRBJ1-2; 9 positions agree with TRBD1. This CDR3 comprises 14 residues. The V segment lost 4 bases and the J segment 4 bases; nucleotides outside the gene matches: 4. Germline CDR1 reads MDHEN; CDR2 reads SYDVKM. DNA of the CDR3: TGTGCCAGCAGTTCCGGGGACAGGGCCTATGGCTACACCTTC. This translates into CASSSGDRAYGYTF.

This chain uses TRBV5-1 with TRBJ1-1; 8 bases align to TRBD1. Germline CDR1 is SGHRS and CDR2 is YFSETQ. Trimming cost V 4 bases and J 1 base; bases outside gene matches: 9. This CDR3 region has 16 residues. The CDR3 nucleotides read TGCGCCAGCAGCCCCTCCTCGGGGACAGGGAACACTGAAGCTTTCTTT. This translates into CASSPSSGTGNTEAFF.

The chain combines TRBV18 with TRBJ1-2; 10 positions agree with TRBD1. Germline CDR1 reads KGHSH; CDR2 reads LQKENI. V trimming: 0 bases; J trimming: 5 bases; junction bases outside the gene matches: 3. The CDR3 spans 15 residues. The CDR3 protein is CASSPPGQGFYGYTF. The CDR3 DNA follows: TGTGCCAGCTCACCACCGGGACAGGGGTTTTATGGCTACACCTTC.

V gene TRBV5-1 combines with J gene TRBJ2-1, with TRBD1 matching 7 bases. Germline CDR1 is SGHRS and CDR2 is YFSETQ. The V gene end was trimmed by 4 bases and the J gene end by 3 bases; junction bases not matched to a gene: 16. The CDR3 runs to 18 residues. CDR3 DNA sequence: TGCGCCAGCAGCGGCCTAAGTCGAGGGGGCCGAGTCTACAATGAGCAGTTCTTC. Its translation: CASSGLSRGGRVYNEQFF.

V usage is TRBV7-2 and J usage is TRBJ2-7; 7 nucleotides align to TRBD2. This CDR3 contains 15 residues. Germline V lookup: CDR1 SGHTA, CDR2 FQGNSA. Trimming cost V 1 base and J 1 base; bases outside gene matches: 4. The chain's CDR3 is CASSLELAISYEQYF. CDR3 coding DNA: TGTGCCAGCAGCTTAGAACTAGCGATTTCCTACGAGCAGTACTTC.

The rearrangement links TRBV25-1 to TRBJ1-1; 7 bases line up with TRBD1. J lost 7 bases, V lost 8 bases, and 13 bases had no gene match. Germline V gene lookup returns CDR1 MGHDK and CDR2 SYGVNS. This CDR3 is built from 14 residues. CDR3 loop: CASHRAGGRGEAFF. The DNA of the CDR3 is TGTGCCAGCCACCGAGCAGGGGGAAGAGGTGAAGCTTTCTTT.

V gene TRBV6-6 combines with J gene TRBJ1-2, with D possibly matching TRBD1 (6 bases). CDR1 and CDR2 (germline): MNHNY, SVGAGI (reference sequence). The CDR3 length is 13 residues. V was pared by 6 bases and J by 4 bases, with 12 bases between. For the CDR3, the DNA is TGTGCCAGCAGCCCAGGGGTGGTCTATGGCTACACCTTC. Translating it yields CASSPGVVYGYTF.